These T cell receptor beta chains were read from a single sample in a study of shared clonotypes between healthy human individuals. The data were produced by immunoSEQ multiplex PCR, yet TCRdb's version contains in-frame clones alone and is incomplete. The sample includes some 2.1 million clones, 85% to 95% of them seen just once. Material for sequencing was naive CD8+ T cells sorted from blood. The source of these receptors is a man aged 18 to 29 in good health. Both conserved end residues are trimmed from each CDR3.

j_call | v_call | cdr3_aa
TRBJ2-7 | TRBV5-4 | ASSLWGGYEQY
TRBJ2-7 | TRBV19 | ASSIRNSYEQY
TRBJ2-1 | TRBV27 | ASSLEGSGTREQF
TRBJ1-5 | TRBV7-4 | ASSTGRNQPQH
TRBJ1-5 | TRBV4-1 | ASSQEPLSNQPQH
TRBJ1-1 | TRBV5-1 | ASSFGGTEAF
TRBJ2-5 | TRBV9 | ASSVMGTGEETQY
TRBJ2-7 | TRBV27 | ASSLLGSEQY
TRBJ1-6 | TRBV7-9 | ASSLGFGSPLH
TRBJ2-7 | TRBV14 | ASSSRYRLAGTDYEQY
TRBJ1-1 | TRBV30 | AWSVLGETEAF
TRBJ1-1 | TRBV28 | ASSWTGQAF
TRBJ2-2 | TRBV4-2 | ASSRRVGGEGTGELF
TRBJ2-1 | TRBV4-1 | ASSLFNTSGRVHNEQF
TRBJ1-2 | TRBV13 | ASSLGYGQLANYGYT
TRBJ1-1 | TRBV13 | ASSLVPGGGTEAF
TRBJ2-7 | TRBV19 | ASSKAARGYEQY
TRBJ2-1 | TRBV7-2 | ASSAAGTLLPGNEQF
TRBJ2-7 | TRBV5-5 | ASSSDRVPALSEQY
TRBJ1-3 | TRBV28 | ASSSRTSLSGNTIY
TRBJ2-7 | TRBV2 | ASSEGGEQY
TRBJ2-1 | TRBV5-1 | ASSLDLSSYNEQF
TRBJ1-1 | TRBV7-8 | ASSLALGGGTMNTEAF
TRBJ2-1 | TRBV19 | ASSAGENGRNEQF
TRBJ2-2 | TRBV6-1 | ASTSGRTGELF
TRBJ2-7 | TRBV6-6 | ASSSRWEQY
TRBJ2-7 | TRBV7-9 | ASSLGSQGPLYEQY
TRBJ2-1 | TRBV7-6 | ACPSVGDRGGCNEQF
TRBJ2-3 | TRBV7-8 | ATRVPSTDTQY
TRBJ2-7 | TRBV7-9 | ASSHRELAGRYEQY
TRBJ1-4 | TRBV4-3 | ASSQDLGSPREKLF
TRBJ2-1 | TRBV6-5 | ASSSLRFRGSEQF
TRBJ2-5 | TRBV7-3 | ASSPGTSGWETQY
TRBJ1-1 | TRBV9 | ASSVRTGDTEAF
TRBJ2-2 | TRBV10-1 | ASSVHPTGELF
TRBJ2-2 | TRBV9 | ASSVASGGINTGELF
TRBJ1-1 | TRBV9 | ASSVVDSMNTEAF
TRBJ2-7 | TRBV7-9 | ASSHGTSDPYEQY
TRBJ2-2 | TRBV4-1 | ASSLELAGGPGELF
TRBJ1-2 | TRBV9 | ASSGGTGVGYT
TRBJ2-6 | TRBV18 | ASSTDSGANVLT
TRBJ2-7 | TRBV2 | ASSDSISYEQY
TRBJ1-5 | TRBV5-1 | ASSLGQGAGQPQH
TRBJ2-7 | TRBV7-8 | ASSLRDTTYEQY
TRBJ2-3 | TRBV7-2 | ASSLTSGIGDTQY
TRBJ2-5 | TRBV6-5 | ASSLAGGQETQY
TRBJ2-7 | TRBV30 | AWSVLTYEQY
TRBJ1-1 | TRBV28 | ASSDAPGWGPVVAF
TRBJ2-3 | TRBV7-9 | ASSLVVGGTDTQY
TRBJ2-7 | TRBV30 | AWSGVTLLSYEQY
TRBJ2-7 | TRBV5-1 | ASSYGTASYEQY
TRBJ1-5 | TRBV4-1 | ASSQAPRSNQPQH
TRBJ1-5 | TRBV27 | ASSPTGSRNQPQH
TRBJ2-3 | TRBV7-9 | ASSSTLLAGSTDTQY
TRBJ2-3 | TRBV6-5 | ASSYGIAGGADTQY